This T cell receptor (beta chain) was captured by sequencing in a study of technical replicates of blood from a few donors. Clones were sequenced by immunoSEQ multiplex PCR, and TCRdb holds only the in-frame ones, with some missing. Here the sample spans about 66,000 clones, approximately 90% being singletons. Trimming pared 0 bases from V and 7 bases from J, leaving 13 bases between. Germline CDR1 ENHRY, CDR2 SYGVKD. This CDR3 is 14 amino acids long. The specimen sequenced was PBMCs. The receptor was isolated from a human donor in good health. Some clones in this sample may be carry-over from other donors' samples. The gene calls are TRBV10-3 and TRBJ2-7, with D perhaps TRBD2 (6 bases). The CDR3 sequence: CAISESRDGGEQYF. The CDR3 coding sequence is TGTGCCATCAGTGAGTCGCGGGACGGAGGAGAGCAGTACTTC.